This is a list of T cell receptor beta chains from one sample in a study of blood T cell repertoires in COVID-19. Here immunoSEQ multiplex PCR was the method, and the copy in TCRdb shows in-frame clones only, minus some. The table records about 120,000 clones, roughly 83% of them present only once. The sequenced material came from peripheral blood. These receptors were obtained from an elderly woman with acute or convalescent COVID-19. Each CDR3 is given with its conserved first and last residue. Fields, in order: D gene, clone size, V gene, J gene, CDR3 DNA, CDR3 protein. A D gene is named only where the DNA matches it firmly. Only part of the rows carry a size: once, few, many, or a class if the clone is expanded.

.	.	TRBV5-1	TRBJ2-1	TGCGCCAGCAGCCGGGAAATAGTCCCACCCTACAATGAGCAGTTCTTC	CASSREIVPPYNEQFF
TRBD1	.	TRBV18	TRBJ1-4	TGTGCCAGCTCACCCCTTGACAGGGCGGTTGAAAAACTGTTTTTT	CASSPLDRAVEKLFF
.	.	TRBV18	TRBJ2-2	TGTGCCAGCTCACCCCCTCGGGGGGCGTATAACACCGGGGAGCTGTTTTTT	CASSPPRGAYNTGELFF
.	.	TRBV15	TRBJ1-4	TGTGCCACCAGCTCCCGGACAGAGGCAACTAATGAAAAACTGTTTTTT	CATSSRTEATNEKLFF
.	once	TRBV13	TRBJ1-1	TGTGCCAGCAGCTCGGGGGTCAACACTGAAGCTTTCTTT	CASSSGVNTEAFF
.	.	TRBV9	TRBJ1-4	TGTGCCAGCAGCCCATCACCTATGTTTAATGAAAAACTGTTTTTT	CASSPSPMFNEKLFF
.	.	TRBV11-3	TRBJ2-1	TGTGCCAGCAGCCCAGCGGCGGGACCCGATGAGCAGTTCTTC	CASSPAAGPDEQFF
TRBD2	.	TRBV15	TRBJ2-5	TGTGCCACCAGCATCGGGAGGGGGCAAGAGACCCAGTACTTC	CATSIGRGQETQYF
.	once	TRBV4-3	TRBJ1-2	TGCGCCAGCAGCTACACCGCACAGGCCGCCCCTGGAGGCTACACCTTC	CASSYTAQAAPGGYTF
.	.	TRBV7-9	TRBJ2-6	TGTGCCAGCAGCCCGCGAGGCGGGCGAAGTGGGGCCAACGTCCTGACTTTC	CASSPRGGRSGANVLTF
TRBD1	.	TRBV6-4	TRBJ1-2	TGTGCCAGCAGTGCTTTCGTCCAGAAACAGGGGCTCGGCTACACCTTC	CASSAFVQKQGLGYTF
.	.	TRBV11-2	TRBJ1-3	TGTGCCAGCAGCTTAGGTCCGCTAATCTCTGGAAACACCATATATTTT	CASSLGPLISGNTIYF
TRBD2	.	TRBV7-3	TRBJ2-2	TGTGCCAGCAGCCCAATTGGACTAGCGGGCACCGGGGAGCTGTTTTTT	CASSPIGLAGTGELFF
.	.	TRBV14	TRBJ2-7	TGTGCCAGCAGCCAAGTTGGGGCCGAGCAGTACTTC	CASSQVGAEQYF
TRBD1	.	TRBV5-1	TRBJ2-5	TGCGCCAGCAGCGCCGAGGGGACAGGGGTAGAGACCCAGTACTTC	CASSAEGTGVETQYF
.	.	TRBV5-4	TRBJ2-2	TGTGCCAGCAGCTTGGATCAGGGCGACACCGGGGAGCTGTTTTTT	CASSLDQGDTGELFF
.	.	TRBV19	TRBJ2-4	TGTGCCAGTAGCGGGCGGGACCTAAACATTCAGTACTTC	CASSGRDLNIQYF
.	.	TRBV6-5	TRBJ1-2	TGTGCCAGCAGTTACGGGCAGAACTATGGCTACACCTTC	CASSYGQNYGYTF
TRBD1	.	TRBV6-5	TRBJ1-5	TGTGCCAGCAGGATCGACAGGGCACTCGATCAGCCCCAGCATTTT	CASRIDRALDQPQHF
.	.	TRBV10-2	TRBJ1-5	TGCGCCAGCACCCTTACGGGGGGAAGCAATCAGCCCCAGCATTTT	CASTLTGGSNQPQHF
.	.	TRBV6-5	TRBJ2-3	TGTGCCACCGATACAGACAGTAGCACAGATACGCAGTATTTT	CATDTDSSTDTQYF
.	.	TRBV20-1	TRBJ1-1	TGCAGTGGAGAGGAGTTTGAAGCTTTCTTT	CSGEEFEAFF
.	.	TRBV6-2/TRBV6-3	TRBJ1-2	TGTGCCAGCAGTTACTCCCAGGGAGGTGGCTACACCTTC	CASSYSQGGGYTF
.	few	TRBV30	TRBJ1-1	TGTGCCAGCAGAACAGGGCTGAACACTGAAGCTTTCTTT	CASRTGLNTEAFF
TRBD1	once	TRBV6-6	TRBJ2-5	TGTGCCAGCAGTTACCCGGACAGGCCCCAAGAGACCCAGTACTTC	CASSYPDRPQETQYF
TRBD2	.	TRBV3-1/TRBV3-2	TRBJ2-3	TGTGCCAGCAGCCTTGCTAGCGGAGCTAGCACAGATACGCAGTATTTT	CASSLASGASTDTQYF
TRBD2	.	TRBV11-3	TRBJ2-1	TGTGCCAGCAGCACACGGGACTACTCTGAGCAGTTCTTC	CASSTRDYSEQFF
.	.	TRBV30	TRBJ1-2	TGTGCCTGGAGTGTAGGGGGACACGGCTACACCTTC	CAWSVGGHGYTF
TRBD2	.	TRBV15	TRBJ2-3	TGTGCCACCAGCAGAGGTGCTGGGGCGGGAGGAACAGATACGCAGTATTTT	CATSRGAGAGGTDTQYF
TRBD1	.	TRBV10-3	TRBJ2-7	TGTGCCATCAGCAAGACAGGGTATTCCTACGAGCAGTACTTC	CAISKTGYSYEQYF
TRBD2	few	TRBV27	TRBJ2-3	TGTGCCAGCAGTTTAGGCGGGACTAGCCTCGATACGCAGTATTTT	CASSLGGTSLDTQYF
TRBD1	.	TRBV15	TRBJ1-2	TGTGCCACCAGCAGATCCCTCCCGGGACAGGAGAACTATGGCTACACCTTC	CATSRSLPGQENYGYTF
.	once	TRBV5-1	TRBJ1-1	TGCGCCAGCAGCTTAGGTGGGTCCAGGGTTGCCACTGAAGCTTTCTTT	CASSLGGSRVATEAFF
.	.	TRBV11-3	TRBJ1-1	TGTGCCAGCAGCTTGGGGGGGAACACTGAAGCTTTCTTT	CASSLGGNTEAFF
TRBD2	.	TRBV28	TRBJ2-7	TGTGCCAGCAGCCCACTTACTAGCGGGAGTATATACGAGCAGTACTTC	CASSPLTSGSIYEQYF
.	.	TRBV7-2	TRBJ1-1	TGTGCCAGCAGCTTAGGCAGTGAGCGTTACACTGAAGCTTTCTTT	CASSLGSERYTEAFF
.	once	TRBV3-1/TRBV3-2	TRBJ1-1	TGTGCCAGCAGCCAAGCTTCAGTGGCGAACACTGAAGCTTTCTTT	CASSQASVANTEAFF
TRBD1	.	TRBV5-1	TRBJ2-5	TGCGCCAGCAGCGACGGTACAGGGGCAGAGACCCAGTACTTC	CASSDGTGAETQYF
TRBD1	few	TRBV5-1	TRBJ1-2	TGCGCCAGCAGCTTGGGACAGGGAGGCGGCTACACCTTC	CASSLGQGGGYTF
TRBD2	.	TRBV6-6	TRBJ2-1	TGTGCCAGCACGCCTAGCGGAGGCGACAATGAGCAGTTCTTC	CASTPSGGDNEQFF
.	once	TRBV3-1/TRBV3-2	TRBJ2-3	TGTGCCAGCAGCCTAATCGACTACTCAGATACGCAGTATTTT	CASSLIDYSDTQYF
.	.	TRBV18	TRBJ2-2	TGTGCCAGCTCACCTTTCCTATCCACCGGGGAGCTGTTTTTT	CASSPFLSTGELFF
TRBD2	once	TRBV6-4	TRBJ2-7	TGTGCCAGCAGTAGAAAGGAGCGGGAGAGAGATGGTTACGAGCAGTACTTC	CASSRKERERDGYEQYF
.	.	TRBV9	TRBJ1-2	TGTGCCAGCAGCGTAGGGGCAGCTAACTATGGCTACACCTTC	CASSVGAANYGYTF
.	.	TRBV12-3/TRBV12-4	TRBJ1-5	TGTGCCAGCAGCAGGGGCAATCAGCCCCAGCATTTT	CASSRGNQPQHF